This T cell receptor beta chain was observed in a study of T-cell reconstitution after alpha-beta-depleted transplantation in children. Study conclusions and caveats: Reportedly, roughly two months post-transplant, alpha-beta T cells arose from several hundred expanded graft clones.

Germline loops: CDR1 KGHSH, CDR2 LQKENI. V was clipped by 4 bases and J by 4 bases, with 14 bases between them. The CDR3 runs to 15 residues. Unique molecular identifiers were built into the TCRbeta library. TCRdb fed the PCR reads into MiXCR, producing one record per CDR3 protein. Here the sample spans roughly 250,000 distinct CDR3 sequences, around 7.8% being singletons. This clonotype has ten or more counts. No antigen is known for it. The chain uses TRBV18 and TRBJ2-1, with D tentatively TRBD1 or TRBD2 (5 bases each). This receptor was taken from a male patient aged 10-17 years who had a stem cell transplant for acute lymphoblastic leukemia, so the T cells may come from the graft donor. The sequencing used PBMCs, mostly from graft donor cells, collected 180 days after TCRalphabeta/CD19-depleted stem cell transplant. The CDR3 loop is CASSRDPSHYNEQFF. The DNA for the CDR3 is TGTGCCAGCTCACGGGACCCTAGCCATTACAATGAGCAGTTCTTC.